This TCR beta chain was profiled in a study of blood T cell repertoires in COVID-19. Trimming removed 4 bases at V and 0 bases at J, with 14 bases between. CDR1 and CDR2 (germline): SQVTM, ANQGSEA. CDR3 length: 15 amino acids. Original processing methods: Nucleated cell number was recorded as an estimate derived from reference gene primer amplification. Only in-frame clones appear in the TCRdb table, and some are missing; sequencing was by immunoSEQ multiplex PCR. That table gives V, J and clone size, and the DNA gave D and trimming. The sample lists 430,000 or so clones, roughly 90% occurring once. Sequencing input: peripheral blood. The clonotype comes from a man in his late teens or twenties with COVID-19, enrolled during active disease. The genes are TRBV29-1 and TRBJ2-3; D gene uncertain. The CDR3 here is CSVVGLTRSTDTQYF. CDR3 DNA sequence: TGCAGCGTTGTAGGCCTGACACGGAGCACAGATACGCAGTATTTT.